The rows below give T cell receptor beta chains drawn from one sample of a study of radiotherapy plus CTLA-4 blockade in lung cancer. TCRdb keeps only in-frame clones here, not all; method: immunoSEQ multiplex PCR. The sample has about 110,000 clones; more than 75% are singletons. The sequencing here drew on peripheral blood, taken from a patient treated with radiotherapy plus ipilimumab. These TCRs come from a human donor with non-small cell lung cancer that progressed on radiotherapy plus ipilimumab. Some clones in this sample may be carry-over from other donors' samples. Each CDR3 is given with its conserved first and last residue.

TRBV6-1,TRBJ2-4,CASSEGQAKNIQYF
TRBV6-5,TRBJ1-1,CASSHSGGLGTEAFF
TRBV7-6,TRBJ1-1,CASSALTGNTEAFF
TRBV5-1,TRBJ1-5,CASSYTPGQPQHF
TRBV28,TRBJ2-7,CASSLIGREGEQYF
TRBV4-2,TRBJ2-6,CASSQDLTSGANVLTF
TRBV29-1,TRBJ2-3,CSVLRGDRGLTDTQYF
TRBV5-1,TRBJ2-3,CASSTGADTQYF
TRBV15,TRBJ1-2,CATSRGGTGLYGYTF
TRBV19,TRBJ1-1,CASSMRQGAVSAEAFF
TRBV6-1,TRBJ2-7,CASSEAGGLVYEQYF
TRBV5-1,TRBJ2-1,CASSSTGTPLGDEQFF
TRBV28,TRBJ2-3,CASSRSREPDTQYF
TRBV4-2,TRBJ1-1,CASSHPAGTGNTEAFF
TRBV2,TRBJ1-5,CASTGTEGNQPQHF
TRBV30,TRBJ2-1,CAWSIRQYHNEQFF
TRBV6-1,TRBJ1-6,CASSDELGSPLHF
TRBV2,TRBJ1-1,CASSDRLGLRNTEAFF
TRBV27,TRBJ2-1,CASSLLRVSNEQFF
TRBV19,TRBJ2-7,CASSIGAGARGSYEQYF
TRBV4-2,TRBJ2-1,CASSRDYSDNEQFF
TRBV4-2,TRBJ1-1,CASSSRTRVATEAFF
TRBV4-3,TRBJ2-7,CASSQGSRELYEQYF
TRBV6-5,TRBJ2-7,CASSLPTSGVYEQYF
TRBV7-2,TRBJ2-2,CASSYPRTSGGELFF
TRBV9,TRBJ1-1,CASSVTDGSEAFF
TRBV5-1,TRBJ1-1,CASTRTVNTEAFF
TRBV27,TRBJ2-1,CASTGTGGTYEQFF
TRBV6-6,TRBJ2-3,CASSPLAGLTTDTQYF
TRBV9,TRBJ2-1,CASSVIGGSNEQFF
TRBV5-1,TRBJ2-2,CASSSFLAGGSTGELFF
TRBV7-2,TRBJ2-3,CASSLVAGTDTQYF
TRBV19,TRBJ2-2,CASNPPDTGELFF
TRBV4-3,TRBJ2-6,CASSQEYLLQYSGANVLTF
TRBV5-4,TRBJ2-7,CASSSQRGDTYEQYF
TRBV11-2,TRBJ1-3,CASSSPAGGSGNTIYF
TRBV19,TRBJ1-2,CASSMDRYYGYTF